Reported below is one T cell receptor beta chain. What it binds is unknown. The entry originates in a study of blood T cells in healthy people across ages. Notes on the study in general: In these data, TCR beta diversity tracked strongly with naive T cell percentage. Whereas aged donors had fewer naive CD4+ cells, long-lived donors had more of them and higher diversity. Donor CMV status was unknown, possibly confounding expanded clonotype changes.

In germline, CDR1 is SGHDN, CDR2 FVKESK. The ends were cut back, 1 base at V and 8 bases at J, with 18 bases in the middle. CDR3 length equals 16 residues. A second about 6 to 12 cycle PCR used barcoded and J-beta primers. Each cDNA molecule received a tag from a template-switch adaptor that had 12 random nucleotides. MiXCR was run by TCRdb on the 5' RACE reads, yielding one entry per CDR3 protein. The table lists hundreds of thousands of distinct CDR3 sequences, about 30% of them singletons. This sequence joins TRBV14 and TRBJ2-1, with D possibly TRBD1 on 6 matching bases. Sequencing input: blood. The TCR sequence derives from an elderly woman in good health. The chain's CDR3 is CASSQGFGQGRDEQFF. The DNA of the CDR3 is TGTGCCAGCAGCCAAGGGTTCGGGCAGGGGCGTGATGAGCAGTTCTTC.